These T cell receptor beta chains were read from a single sample in a study of T cell responses to AZD1222 COVID-19 vaccine. This table comes from immunoSEQ multiplex PCR, and its TCRdb copy is limited to in-frame clones, with some not included. The table lists under 150,000 clones, around 90% of them singletons. Sequencing used peripheral blood, obtained 28 days after the second AZD1222 dose. Receptors were obtained from an adult who received the AZD1222 COVID-19 vaccine. Each CDR3 is given with its conserved first and last residue. The order of the fields is clone size, D gene, J gene, V gene, CDR3 DNA, CDR3 protein. The D gene is left open where the match is weak. Part of the rows lack a size; the others show once, few, many or a class for expanded clones.

clone size: NA
D gene: NA
J gene: TRBJ1-1
V gene: TRBV5-5
CDR3 DNA: TGTGCCAGCAGCTTGGTAGACGGTGAAGCTTTCTTT
CDR3 protein: CASSLVDGEAFF

clone size: NA
D gene: TRBD1
J gene: TRBJ1-1
V gene: TRBV3-1/TRBV3-2
CDR3 DNA: TGTGCCAGCAGCCAAGGACAGGGGGCTTTCTTT
CDR3 protein: CASSQGQGAFF

clone size: NA
D gene: NA
J gene: TRBJ1-5
V gene: TRBV19
CDR3 DNA: TGTGCCAGTATCGCAGGGGCCGGCAATCAGCCCCAGCATTTT
CDR3 protein: CASIAGAGNQPQHF

clone size: NA
D gene: NA
J gene: TRBJ1-5
V gene: TRBV11-2
CDR3 DNA: TGTGCCAGCAGTTTTGCCGATCAGCCCCAGCATTTT
CDR3 protein: CASSFADQPQHF

clone size: few
D gene: NA
J gene: TRBJ2-2
V gene: TRBV7-7
CDR3 DNA: TGTGCTAGCAGCCCAGCAGGCAGGGAAGTCGGGGAGCTGTTTTTT
CDR3 protein: CASSPAGREVGELFF

clone size: few
D gene: NA
J gene: TRBJ1-1
V gene: TRBV6-1
CDR3 DNA: TGTGCCAGCAGTGAAGCGCGGAGTACTGAAGCTTTCTTT
CDR3 protein: CASSEARSTEAFF

clone size: NA
D gene: TRBD1
J gene: TRBJ2-5
V gene: TRBV28
CDR3 DNA: TGTGCCAGCAGGACAGGGGGTAGAGAGACCCAGTACTTC
CDR3 protein: CASRTGGRETQYF

clone size: NA
D gene: TRBD1
J gene: TRBJ1-3
V gene: TRBV9
CDR3 DNA: TGTGCCAGCAGCGCCCTACTGACAGGGGGCACTGGAAACACCATATATTTT
CDR3 protein: CASSALLTGGTGNTIYF

clone size: few
D gene: NA
J gene: TRBJ1-2
V gene: TRBV28
CDR3 DNA: TGTGCCAGCAGTTTAGCAGGGACCTATGGCTACACCTTC
CDR3 protein: CASSLAGTYGYTF

clone size: NA
D gene: TRBD1
J gene: TRBJ2-1
V gene: TRBV5-1
CDR3 DNA: TGCGCCAGCAGCTCCCGGGACAGGGGGCGCCTGGAGCAGTTCTTC
CDR3 protein: CASSSRDRGRLEQFF

clone size: once
D gene: NA
J gene: TRBJ1-6
V gene: TRBV6-5
CDR3 DNA: TGTGCCAGCAGTTACGAGGGGCTAGATTCACCCCTCCACTTT
CDR3 protein: CASSYEGLDSPLHF

clone size: NA
D gene: NA
J gene: TRBJ1-2
V gene: TRBV7-6
CDR3 DNA: TGTGCCAGCAGCTTAGGTCCGGGAACAGGAGGCTACACCTTC
CDR3 protein: CASSLGPGTGGYTF

clone size: NA
D gene: TRBD2
J gene: TRBJ2-3
V gene: TRBV6-4
CDR3 DNA: TGTGCCAGCCGACGCTGCCGGGGGGAATCGGCAATGACAGATACGCAGTATTTT
CDR3 protein: CASRRCRGESAMTDTQYF

clone size: NA
D gene: TRBD1
J gene: TRBJ2-2
V gene: TRBV24-1
CDR3 DNA: TGTGCCACCAGTGGACAGGGGGCAGTCGGGAACACCGGGGAGCTGTTTTTT
CDR3 protein: CATSGQGAVGNTGELFF

clone size: NA
D gene: NA
J gene: TRBJ2-7
V gene: TRBV3-1/TRBV3-2
CDR3 DNA: TGTGCCAGCAGCCTCGGACAGCACCTAACGCAGTACTTC
CDR3 protein: CASSLGQHLTQYF

clone size: NA
D gene: NA
J gene: TRBJ2-2
V gene: TRBV19
CDR3 DNA: TGTGCCAGTAGTATCTGGTCGAACACCGGGGAGCTGTTTTTT
CDR3 protein: CASSIWSNTGELFF

clone size: NA
D gene: NA
J gene: TRBJ2-2
V gene: TRBV5-1
CDR3 DNA: TGCGCCAGCAGCCTTGGGTCTTCCACGAACACCGGGGAGCTGTTTTTT
CDR3 protein: CASSLGSSTNTGELFF

clone size: once
D gene: TRBD2
J gene: TRBJ2-3
V gene: TRBV7-2
CDR3 DNA: TGTGCCAGCAGCTTAGCCAGCGGGGGGGCAATTCAGTATTTT
CDR3 protein: CASSLASGGAIQYF

clone size: NA
D gene: NA
J gene: TRBJ2-2
V gene: TRBV7-9
CDR3 DNA: TGTGCCAGCAGCACTACATTGGGGCAGGGGAAACTGGGGGAGCTGTTTTTT
CDR3 protein: CASSTTLGQGKLGELFF

clone size: NA
D gene: NA
J gene: TRBJ1-6
V gene: TRBV5-1
CDR3 DNA: TGCGCCAGCACCTTGGGGACGGGGAATTCACCCCTCCACTTT
CDR3 protein: CASTLGTGNSPLHF

clone size: NA
D gene: NA
J gene: TRBJ1-5
V gene: TRBV28
CDR3 DNA: TGTGCCAGCAGTTTCCAAGTAGGCAATCAGCCCCAGCATTTT
CDR3 protein: CASSFQVGNQPQHF

clone size: NA
D gene: NA
J gene: TRBJ1-2
V gene: TRBV5-6
CDR3 DNA: TGTGCCAGCAGCTTGAGTGTAGGGCCGAACCCCTATGGCTACACCTTC
CDR3 protein: CASSLSVGPNPYGYTF

clone size: NA
D gene: NA
J gene: TRBJ1-3
V gene: TRBV5-1
CDR3 DNA: TGCGCCAGCAGCCTGCAGGGGTCTGGAAACACCATATATTTT
CDR3 protein: CASSLQGSGNTIYF

clone size: NA
D gene: TRBD2
J gene: TRBJ2-7
V gene: TRBV9
CDR3 DNA: TGTGCCAGCAGCGTAGGTAGCGGGGGGGCCGGGTACGAGCAGTACTTC
CDR3 protein: CASSVGSGGAGYEQYF

clone size: NA
D gene: NA
J gene: TRBJ2-5
V gene: TRBV5-4
CDR3 DNA: TGTGCCAGCAGCCTTTCGGTGGAAGAGACCCAGTACTTC
CDR3 protein: CASSLSVEETQYF

clone size: NA
D gene: TRBD2
J gene: TRBJ2-7
V gene: TRBV7-9
CDR3 DNA: TGTGCCAGCACCATAGCGGGGGGTTTCGACGAGCAGTACTTC
CDR3 protein: CASTIAGGFDEQYF

clone size: NA
D gene: NA
J gene: TRBJ2-7
V gene: TRBV3-1/TRBV3-2
CDR3 DNA: TGTGCCAGCAGCCCCCGGACAAATCCCCTTTACTACGAGCAGTACTTC
CDR3 protein: CASSPRTNPLYYEQYF

clone size: NA
D gene: NA
J gene: TRBJ1-6
V gene: TRBV6-1
CDR3 DNA: TGTGCCAGCAGTGACGAGGGACCCTCCTATAATTCACCCCTCCACTTT
CDR3 protein: CASSDEGPSYNSPLHF

clone size: many
D gene: NA
J gene: TRBJ1-5
V gene: TRBV12-3/TRBV12-4
CDR3 DNA: TGTGCCAGCAGTTCGGACAGTAATCAGCCCCAGCATTTT
CDR3 protein: CASSSDSNQPQHF

clone size: NA
D gene: TRBD1
J gene: TRBJ2-7
V gene: TRBV7-2
CDR3 DNA: TGTGCCAGCAGCTCCGGGACAGTTTCCTACGAGCAGTACTTC
CDR3 protein: CASSSGTVSYEQYF

clone size: few
D gene: NA
J gene: TRBJ1-4
V gene: TRBV28
CDR3 DNA: TGTGCCAGCAGTGGGTCCGGGGCGCAGGCTTATGAAAAACTGTTTTTT
CDR3 protein: CASSGSGAQAYEKLFF

clone size: NA
D gene: NA
J gene: TRBJ2-2
V gene: TRBV11-2
CDR3 DNA: TGTGCCAGCAGCCTACACCCGTACGGGGAGCTGTTTTTT
CDR3 protein: CASSLHPYGELFF

clone size: NA
D gene: NA
J gene: TRBJ2-5
V gene: TRBV4-1
CDR3 DNA: TGCGCCAGCAGCCTTTCCGGGTGGGAGACCCAGTACTTC
CDR3 protein: CASSLSGWETQYF

clone size: NA
D gene: NA
J gene: TRBJ1-4
V gene: TRBV5-4
CDR3 DNA: TGTGCCAGCAGCCGTGAGACCGATAATGAAAAACTGTTTTTT
CDR3 protein: CASSRETDNEKLFF

clone size: NA
D gene: TRBD1
J gene: TRBJ2-1
V gene: TRBV19
CDR3 DNA: TGTGCCAGTAGGGACAGGGGGCGCAATGAGCAGTTCTTC
CDR3 protein: CASRDRGRNEQFF

clone size: NA
D gene: TRBD1
J gene: TRBJ2-7
V gene: TRBV7-9
CDR3 DNA: TGTGCCAGCAGCCGGACAGGCGTTGAGCAGTACTTC
CDR3 protein: CASSRTGVEQYF

clone size: NA
D gene: TRBD2
J gene: TRBJ2-3
V gene: TRBV27
CDR3 DNA: TGTGCCAGCAGTTTTTGGCGGGGGGTTGGCACGCAGTATTTT
CDR3 protein: CASSFWRGVGTQYF